These T cell receptor beta chains were read from a single sample in a study of T cells in Graves' hyperthyroidism and ophthalmopathy. Using its own MiXCR run on the multiplex PCR reads, TCRdb lists one record per CDR3 protein. There are 550,000 to 700,000 distinct CDR3 sequences in the sample; roughly 46% occur only once, and about 20% lies in the top ten. The specimen was peripheral blood or thyroid tissue (not recorded which). These TCRs come from an adult woman with Graves' disease, either hyperthyroidism or ophthalmopathy (not recorded which). Both conserved end residues are part of each CDR3. D genes are given only for firm matches.

J: TRBJ1-2; V: TRBV19; D: NA; CDR3: CASRKDHYPTNGYTF
J: TRBJ1-2; V: TRBV30; D: NA; CDR3: CAWSGGIHGYTF
J: TRBJ2-1; V: TRBV2; D: TRBD2; CDR3: CASSGTLASYYNEQFF
J: TRBJ2-7; V: TRBV7-6; D: NA; CDR3: CASSLGFGSYEQYF
J: TRBJ1-1; V: TRBV5-1; D: NA; CDR3: CASSLAAVDKGLTEAFF
J: TRBJ1-2; V: TRBV15; D: NA; CDR3: CATSRDTGSYGYTF
J: TRBJ2-7; V: TRBV29-1; D: TRBD1; CDR3: CSVRTGNEQYF
J: TRBJ2-5; V: TRBV9; D: TRBD2; CDR3: CASSGWGLAGAEGETQYF
J: TRBJ1-5; V: TRBV9; D: NA; CDR3: CASSVGRSGGEYQPQHF
J: TRBJ2-5; V: TRBV2; D: TRBD2; CDR3: CASSVTTSGRGDQETQYF
J: TRBJ2-5; V: TRBV10-2; D: NA; CDR3: CASSTSWRALETQYF
J: TRBJ1-1; V: TRBV9; D: TRBD1; CDR3: CASSVGQADQAFF
J: TRBJ1-2; V: TRBV7-9; D: NA; CDR3: CASSTGPPGGGYTF
J: TRBJ2-2; V: TRBV20-1; D: TRBD2; CDR3: CSALLAGGDLNTGELFF
J: TRBJ1-1; V: TRBV12-3/TRBV12-4; D: NA; CDR3: CASRIRGRGNTEAFF
J: TRBJ2-2; V: TRBV20-1; D: TRBD1; CDR3: CSASAGTGVTGELFF
J: TRBJ1-2; V: TRBV11-2; D: NA; CDR3: CASSSRPVYGYTF
J: TRBJ2-7; V: TRBV14; D: TRBD2; CDR3: CASSQAGLLYEQYF
J: TRBJ1-1; V: TRBV7-2; D: NA; CDR3: CASTRPLGTEAFF
J: TRBJ2-3; V: TRBV14; D: NA; CDR3: CASSRDQGSDTQYF
J: TRBJ2-6; V: TRBV7-9; D: NA; CDR3: CASSRNTGANVLTF
J: TRBJ1-3; V: TRBV7-9; D: NA; CDR3: CASSFDTATYYGYTIYF
J: TRBJ1-2; V: TRBV6-6; D: NA; CDR3: CASSYRRVAGYTF
J: TRBJ2-5; V: TRBV20-1; D: TRBD1; CDR3: CSAISTGERETQYF
J: TRBJ1-6; V: TRBV20-1; D: NA; CDR3: CSARDNSPLHF
J: TRBJ2-2; V: TRBV15; D: NA; CDR3: CATSSSIPSPFTGELFF
J: TRBJ1-2; V: TRBV5-1; D: NA; CDR3: CASSSVSNYGYTF
J: TRBJ1-2; V: TRBV5-1; D: NA; CDR3: CASRPATAGYTF
J: TRBJ1-1; V: TRBV20-1; D: TRBD1; CDR3: CSEDRGLGTEAFF
J: TRBJ2-6; V: TRBV10-3; D: NA; CDR3: CAISEEGANVLTF
J: TRBJ2-7; V: TRBV29-1; D: NA; CDR3: CSVESAGSTYEQYF
J: TRBJ2-7; V: TRBV15; D: NA; CDR3: CATRSGAGVGGGSSYEQYF
J: TRBJ2-7; V: TRBV28; D: TRBD1; CDR3: CASSSPQGVAYEQYF
J: TRBJ1-6; V: TRBV7-8; D: NA; CDR3: CASSWGRRRDTYNSPLHF
J: TRBJ1-4; V: TRBV29-1; D: NA; CDR3: CSVAPGGVTNEKLFF
J: TRBJ1-5; V: TRBV12-3/TRBV12-4; D: NA; CDR3: CASSSRGAGQPQHF
J: TRBJ2-5; V: TRBV3-1; D: TRBD2; CDR3: CASSYGLGARRSQETQYF
J: TRBJ2-7; V: TRBV24-1; D: TRBD1; CDR3: CATSDWGTGDVYEQYF
J: TRBJ2-2; V: TRBV7-8; D: TRBD2; CDR3: CASSPPIGTSRTGELFF
J: TRBJ2-2; V: TRBV7-9; D: NA; CDR3: CASSQDTTNTGELFF
J: TRBJ1-2; V: TRBV7-9; D: TRBD1; CDR3: CASSSAGTVGNYGYTF